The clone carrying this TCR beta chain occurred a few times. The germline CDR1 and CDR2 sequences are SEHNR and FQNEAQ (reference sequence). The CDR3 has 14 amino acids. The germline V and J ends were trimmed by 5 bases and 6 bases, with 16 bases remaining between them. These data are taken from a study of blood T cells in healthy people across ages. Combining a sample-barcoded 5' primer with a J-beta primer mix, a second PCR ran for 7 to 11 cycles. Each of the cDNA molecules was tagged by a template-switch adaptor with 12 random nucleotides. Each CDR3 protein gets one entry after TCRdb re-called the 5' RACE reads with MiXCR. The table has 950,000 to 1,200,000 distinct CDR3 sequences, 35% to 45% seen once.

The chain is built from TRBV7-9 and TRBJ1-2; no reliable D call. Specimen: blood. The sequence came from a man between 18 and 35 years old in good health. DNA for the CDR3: TGTGCCAGCAGCCAAACGGGGAACTTGAATGGCTACACCTTC. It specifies CASSQTGNLNGYTF.